The 20 T cell receptor beta chains given below trace back to one sample, sequenced in a study of CXCR3-negative and CXCR3-positive naive CD8 T cells. General study points: A higher hydrophobicity marked the TRB CDR3s of CXCR3-positive naive cells versus CXCR3-negative naive cells.

No antigen has been identified for these receptors. Libraries of TRB cDNA were made by 5' RACE and carried UMIs. Reprocessing the 5' RACE reads, TCRdb reports a single entry for every CDR3 protein and omits DNA. The listing records under 75,000 distinct CDR3 sequences. The specimen was naive CXCR3+ CD8+ T cells from blood. As for subset: CD45RO-CCR7+CD27+CD95- naive CD8+ T cells expressing CXCR3 (TNR3+). The receptors originated from a human donor in good health. Some clones in this sample may be carry-over from other donors' samples.

This rearrangement joins TRBV21-1 to TRBJ2-1; the D gene TCRdb calls, TRBD1, cannot be checked with no DNA. TRBV21-1 is deemed a pseudogene. CDR3 size: 12 residues. The CDR3 here is CASSKRTGVPFF.

V and J are TRBV29-1 and TRBJ2-2; TCRdb proposes TRBD1, but this gene call is untestable without DNA. This CDR3 is built from 19 residues. Per germline, CDR1 SQVTM and CDR2 ANQGSEA. CDR3 amino acids: CSVRTPRDRGHSNTGELFF.

This chain links TRBV29-1 with TRBJ2-2; the D call of TRBD2 rests on TCRdb alone, since no DNA is present to check it. The CDR3 covers 13 residues. Germline CDR1 SQVTM, CDR2 ANQGSEA. The CDR3: CSVEEGPTGELFF.

The CDR3 spells CSVSLSTAVTEAFF. V gene TRBV29-1 combines with J gene TRBJ1-1. From germline, CDR1 is SQVTM and CDR2 ANQGSEA. The CDR3 runs 14 residues. The whole variable domain, remainder taken from reference TRBV29-1 and TRBJ1-1, is SAVISQKPSRDICQRGTSLTIQCQVDSQVTMMFWYRQQPGQSLTLIATANQGSEATYESGFVIDKFPISRPNLTFSTLTVSNMSPEDSSIYLCSVSLSTAVTEAFFGQGTRLTVV.

This chain links TRBV7-7 with TRBJ1-5; TCRdb picks TRBD1, but there is no DNA to check that call. From germline, CDR1 is SSHAT and CDR2 FNYEAQ (reference sequence). This CDR3 has 16 residues. This CDR3 is CASSPSDRRNNQPQHF.

The rearrangement links TRBV12-3 or TRBV12-4 to TRBJ1-2; checking the TCRdb D call of TRBD1 is not possible without DNA. CDR3 size: 16 residues. The chain's CDR3 is CASSYTGTGLRGGYTF.

The CDR3 is CASRDREDQPQHF. The chain joins TRBV12-3 or TRBV12-4 to TRBJ1-5; TCRdb's D call, TRBD1, is unchecked because there is no DNA. CDR3 size: 13 residues.

This chain joins TRBV3-1 and TRBJ2-7; TCRdb's D call, TRBD1, is unchecked because there is no DNA. Germline V gene sequence: CDR1 LGHDT, CDR2 YNNKEL (reference sequence). The CDR3 runs 16 residues. The CDR3 protein is CASSQANGARYYEQYF.

The rearrangement links TRBV10-3 to TRBJ2-6; TCRdb gives TRBD1 as the D gene, but with no DNA this cannot be confirmed. This CDR3 is 16 amino acids long. CDR1 ENHRY and CDR2 SYGVKD come from the germline V gene. The CDR3 loop reads CAISEVWTSGANVLTF.

V and J are TRBV25-1 and TRBJ2-3. The CDR3 extends over 11 amino acids. Germline loops: CDR1 MGHDK, CDR2 SYGVNS. CDR3 sequence reads: CASISSDTQYF.

This chain links TRBV20-1 with TRBJ1-2. This CDR3 comprises 11 residues. Germline V gene lookup returns CDR1 DFQATT and CDR2 SNEGSKA (reference sequence). CDR3 residues: CSARDYMSYTF.

The CDR3 is CAISESTAYEQYF. The chain recombines TRBV10-3 with TRBJ2-7. Germline CDR1 and CDR2: ENHRY and SYGVKD. This CDR3 is 13 amino acids long.

The rearrangement joins TRBV4-2 to TRBJ2-7; without DNA, the TCRdb call of TRBD1 cannot be checked. CDR3 size: 15 residues. The germline CDR1 and CDR2 sequences are LGHNA and YNFKEQ. This chain's CDR3 is CASSLSTGESYEQYF.

The rearrangement joins TRBV7-9 to TRBJ2-7; TCRdb designates TRBD1, a call that cannot be tested without DNA. CDR1 and CDR2 from the germline V gene are SEHNR and FQNEAQ (reference sequence). This CDR3 has 13 amino acids. The CDR3 is CASSGPGSYEQYF.

The V and J genes are TRBV3-2 and TRBJ2-7. TRBV3-2 is termed a pseudogene. The CDR3 totals 12 residues. The CDR3 here is CATMRRSYEQYF.

This rearrangement joins TRBV4-2 to TRBJ2-1. The CDR3 spans 13 residues. Germline values: CDR1 LGHNA, CDR2 YNFKEQ. The CDR3 region is CASSQDYPNEQFF.

The chain links TRBV19 to TRBJ2-1. There are 14 residues in the CDR3. Germline CDR1 is LNHDA and CDR2 is SQIVND (reference sequence). Here the CDR3 reads CASSTRGLYNEQFF.

The rearrangement joins TRBV20-1 to TRBJ2-7. Germline V CDR1 and CDR2: DFQATT, SNEGSKA (reference sequence). CDR3 length equals 14 residues. The chain's CDR3 is CSAMEVYDSYEQYF.

This chain connects TRBV5-1 to TRBJ2-7; absent DNA, TCRdb's TRBD1 call cannot be checked. Germline loops: CDR1 SGHRS, CDR2 YFSETQ. This CDR3 spans 14 amino acids. CDR3 loop: CASSGGQGEYEQYF. The full variable domain, its missing parts supplied by reference TRBV5-1 and TRBJ2-7, is KAGVTQTPRYLIKTRGQQVTLSCSPISGHRSVSWYQQTPGQGLQFLFEYFSETQRNKGNFPGRFSGRQFSNSRSEMNVSTLELGDSALYLCASSGGQGEYEQYFGPGTRLTVT.

CDR3 amino acids: CATSSGDSSYEQYF. The chain employs TRBV15 and TRBJ2-7; TCRdb proposes TRBD1, but this gene call is untestable without DNA. Germline V gene sequence: CDR1 LNHNV, CDR2 YYDKDF (reference sequence). This CDR3 contains 14 residues.